This entry lists 3 T cell receptor beta chains sequenced from one sample in a study of blood T cells in healthy people across ages. A second 7 to 11 cycle PCR used barcoded and J-beta primers. From the 5' RACE reads, TCRdb called clonotypes with MiXCR, one entry per CDR3 protein. Here the sample spans fewer than 800,000 distinct CDR3 sequences, just under 25% being singletons. These data were likewise used in another study, on T cells of mothers and their children.

The sequencing input was blood. The receptor source for this set is a boy between 10 and 17 years old in good health.

The chain couples TRBV5-1 to TRBJ2-7; D is unclear. Germline V CDR1 and CDR2: SGHRS, YFSETQ. This CDR3 has 14 residues. The V gene lost 0 bases and the J gene lost 1 base, with 8 bases spanning the gap. Here the CDR3 reads CASSLDIPSYEQYF. The CDR3 bases are TGCGCCAGCAGCTTGGACATTCCTTCCTACGAGCAGTACTTC.

The chain has TRBV12-3 or TRBV12-4 and TRBJ2-5; D may match TRBD1 or TRBD2 (5 bases each). The length of the CDR3 is 15 residues. Trimming cost V 7 bases and J 0 bases, with 15 bases left between them. Written as DNA, the CDR3 is TGTGCCAGCAAATCAACGGGACGGAACCAAGAGACCCAGTACTTC. Translated: CASKSTGRNQETQYF.

This clonotype was found a few times. This chain uses TRBV3-1 with TRBJ2-7; D gene ambiguous. Germline lookup yields CDR1 LGHDT and CDR2 YNNKEL (reference sequence). Trimming cost V 1 base and J 4 bases, with 11 bases left between them. The CDR3 sequence is 14 residues long. The CDR3 nucleotides read TGTGCCAGCAGCCAAGCTTCCCCGATTTACGAGCAGTACTTC. As protein: CASSQASPIYEQYF.